The 16 T cell receptor beta chains below were found in one sample sequenced in a study of cytomegalovirus exposure and HLA in healthy donors. PCR primers comprised 60 Vbeta and 13 Jbeta primers. The repertoire was sequenced with immunoSEQ multiplex PCR; TCRdb's copy has only in-frame clones and lacks some. Here the sample spans about 260,000 clones, approximately 70% being singletons. Sequencing used PBMCs. Every receptor here comes from a female donor in good health and CMV-seronegative.

The rearrangement links TRBV6-1 to TRBJ2-1; 13 bases match TRBD2. The CDR3 loop spans 15 amino acids. Per germline, CDR1 MNHNS and CDR2 SASEGT. With 2 bases clipped from V and 8 bases from J, the junction kept 3 bases outside the gene matches. The CDR3 region is CASSETSGRVYEQFF. Written as DNA, the CDR3 is TGTGCCAGCAGTGAAACTAGCGGGAGGGTCTATGAGCAGTTCTTC.

This clone was observed a few times. The chain couples TRBV19 to TRBJ1-5; D call uncertain. Germline V gives CDR1 LNHDA, CDR2 SQIVND (reference sequence). Trimming shortened V by 0 bases and J by 5 bases, and 17 bases separated the two germline ends. The CDR3 totals 17 residues. The CDR3 spells CASSIDQLQIIDQPQHF. The CDR3 DNA is TGTGCCAGTAGTATAGATCAGTTACAGATCATTGATCAGCCCCAGCATTTT.

The CDR3, as DNA: TGTGCCAGCAGCACGGACAGGGCGAGCTCTGGAAACACCATATATTTT. As protein: CASSTDRASSGNTIYF. The chain recombines TRBV7-9 with TRBJ1-3; 8 positions match TRBD1. The CDR3 consists of 16 residues. V was clipped by 5 bases and J by 0 bases; unmatched bases: 6. CDR1 and CDR2 from the germline V gene are SEHNR and FQNEAQ (reference sequence).

This clone was seen more than once but under ten times. This chain links TRBV4-1 with TRBJ2-3; TRBD2 matches at 13 bases. CDR1 is MGHRA, CDR2 YSYEKL, per germline. Unmatched junction bases numbered 8, after V lost 4 bases and J lost 7 bases. The CDR3 length is 16 residues. In nucleotides, the CDR3 is TGCGCCAGCAGCCCTACCGGGACTAGCGGGGTTAATACGCAGTATTTT. It codes for CASSPTGTSGVNTQYF.

Only one count was recorded for this clone. This chain links TRBV6-5 with TRBJ2-7, with D perhaps TRBD1 (5 bases). The CDR3 sequence is 13 residues long. Germline V gene lookup returns CDR1 MNHEY and CDR2 SVGAGI. V lost 6 bases and J lost 3, with 12 bases in between. CDR3 in amino acids: CASRPDRDYEQYF. CDR3 coding DNA: TGTGCCAGCAGGCCCGACAGAGACTACGAGCAGTACTTC.

V gene TRBV7-2 combines with J gene TRBJ2-7; 7 bases map to TRBD2. There are 17 residues in the CDR3. Germline CDR1 and CDR2: SGHTA and FQGNSA. Germline trimming cut 1 base from V and 4 bases from J; bases unmatched to any gene: 13. The CDR3: CASSLGWGSGNLYEQYF. For the CDR3, the DNA is TGTGCCAGCAGCTTAGGGTGGGGGAGCGGGAATCTGTACGAGCAGTACTTC.

This clone has just one count. The V call is TRBV11-2, the J call TRBJ2-1; 7 bases are shared with TRBD2. This CDR3 spans 14 amino acids. V gave up 4 bases and J gave up 10 bases; unmatched junction bases: 10. Germline-derived CDR1 and CDR2 are SGHAT and FQNNGV. The CDR3 loop reads CASSSLSGGWEQFF. The DNA of the CDR3 is TGTGCCAGCAGCTCCCTATCGGGGGGATGGGAGCAGTTCTTC.

A word on this clone: The sample carries other DNA sequences with the same CDR3. The rearrangement links TRBV30 to TRBJ2-7, with D perhaps matching TRBD1 (5 bases). V shed 1 base and J shed 3 bases, with 7 bases lying between them. Germline V gene lookup returns CDR1 GTSNPN and CDR2 SVGIG (reference sequence). The CDR3 totals 12 residues. CDR3 DNA: TGTGCCTGGAGTGACCAGGGCTACGAGCAGTACTTC. Translated, it gives CAWSDQGYEQYF.

The rearrangement joins TRBV10-1 to TRBJ1-1; TRBD1 matches at 7 bases. Germline V gene sequence: CDR1 WNHNN, CDR2 SYGVQD (reference sequence). This CDR3 is 13 amino acids long. V dropped 3 bases and J dropped 3; count of bases not matched to a gene: 1. The CDR3 DNA reads TGCGCCAGCAGTGAACAGGGGCACACTGAAGCTTTCTTT. It specifies CASSEQGHTEAFF.

With respect to this clone: A read error may produce the germline difference seen at one junction end. This same CDR3 is encoded by further DNA sequences in the sample. The V gene is TRBV7-9, the J gene TRBJ1-1; no reliable D call. This CDR3 comprises 13 residues. CDR1 and CDR2 from the germline V gene are SEHNR and FQNEAQ (reference sequence). The CDR3 bases are TGTTCCAGCAGCCTAGATATGAACACTGAAGCTTTCTTT. It codes for CSSSLDMNTEAFF.

This clone was counted a few times. The V gene is TRBV19, the J gene TRBJ2-2; 8 bases fit TRBD2. The CDR3 is 17 residues long. V lost 1 base, J lost 3 bases, and 7 bases stayed unmatched. CDR1 and CDR2 from the germline V gene are LNHDA and SQIVND (reference sequence). CDR3 region: CASSIGPSGWHTGELFF. CDR3 DNA sequence: TGTGCCAGTAGTATAGGGCCTAGCGGGTGGCACACCGGGGAGCTGTTTTTT.

The CDR3: CASSQDQGTSGNEQFF. CDR3 nucleotides: TGCGCCAGCAGCCAAGATCAGGGGACTAGTGGCAATGAGCAGTTCTTC. The chain recombines TRBV4-1 with TRBJ2-1; 8 bases align to TRBD2. This CDR3 comprises 16 residues. Germline trimming cut 0 bases from V and 6 bases from J; bases unmatched to any gene: 7. The germline gives CDR1 MGHRA, CDR2 YSYEKL.

The gene calls are TRBV15 and TRBJ2-7, with D possibly TRBD1 on 6 matching bases. Per the germline V gene, CDR1 is LNHNV and CDR2 is YYDKDF (reference sequence). The CDR3 totals 15 residues. Trimming removed 0 bases at V and 1 base at J, with 10 bases between. The CDR3 DNA sequence: TGTGCCACCAGCAGAGATGGGGGCTATTCCTACGAGCAGTACTTC. This gives the protein CATSRDGGYSYEQYF.

This clone was seen a few times. The chain carries TRBV7-2 and TRBJ2-1, with D maybe TRBD2 (6 bases). There are 16 residues in the CDR3. V dropped 2 bases and J dropped 1 base, with 12 bases sitting between them. Germline V gene sequence: CDR1 SGHTA, CDR2 FQGNSA. CDR3 nucleotide sequence: TGTGCCAGCAGCTTACGGTGGCTAGCGTCCTACAATGAGCAGTTCTTC. Translated: CASSLRWLASYNEQFF.

This chain joins TRBV5-1 and TRBJ2-7; D ambiguous. Germline CDR1 and CDR2: SGHRS and YFSETQ. V lost 4 bases and J 2 bases, leaving 7 bases between the germline ends. This CDR3 contains 12 residues. CDR3 region: CASSLPAYEQYF. For the CDR3, the DNA is TGCGCCAGCAGCCTCCCCGCCTACGAGCAGTACTTC.

This clone was counted a single time. The V call is TRBV27, the J call TRBJ2-7, with 7 bases fitting TRBD2. CDR1 and CDR2 (germline): MNHEY, SMNVEV (reference sequence). The length of the CDR3 is 11 residues. The V gene end was trimmed by 8 bases and the J gene end by 2 bases; junction bases not matched to a gene: 0. This CDR3 reads CASGRAYEQYF. As DNA, the CDR3 is TGTGCCAGCGGGAGGGCCTACGAGCAGTACTTC.